This is a list of T cell receptor beta chains from one sample in a study of T cell repertoires in cytomegalovirus infection. TCRdb analysed the reads with MiXCR anew, one entry per CDR3 protein. This table has around 530,000 distinct CDR3 sequences, approximately 15% appearing once. The material sequenced was CD8+ T cells from PBMCs. Receptor source: a human donor in good health (CMV status not recorded). Some clones in this sample may be carry-over from other donors' samples. CDR3s include the opening cysteine and the closing phenylalanine or tryptophan. D genes are given only for firm matches. Clone size is given for some rows only: seen once, a few or many times, or a class if the clone is expanded.

cdr3_length j_call d_call clone_size v_call cdr3_aa cdr3_nt
13 TRBJ2-7 . many TRBV7-8 CASSLEGTYEQYF TGTGCCAGCAGCTTAGAGGGGACCTACGAGCAGTACTTC
15 TRBJ2-5 . many TRBV10-3 CAIGEVSGGQETQYF TGTGCCATCGGGGAGGTCTCCGGGGGCCAAGAGACCCAGTACTTC
15 TRBJ2-3 . many TRBV11-2 CASSQEGLGTDTQYF TGTGCCAGCAGCCAGGAGGGCCTCGGCACAGATACGCAGTATTTT
12 TRBJ1-3 . few TRBV7-9 CASSADSNTIYF TGTGCCAGCAGTGCCGATTCAAACACCATATATTTT
17 TRBJ2-3 . many TRBV7-8 CASSLANSYRITDTQYF TGTGCCAGCAGCTTAGCGAACTCGTACCGTATCACAGATACGCAGTATTTT
15 TRBJ2-1 TRBD1 few TRBV12-3/TRBV12-4 CAVPSGTGSYNEQFF TGTGCCGTACCATCTGGGACAGGGTCCTACAATGAGCAGTTCTTC
16 TRBJ1-5 . many TRBV5-8 CASSFYRATSNQPQHF TGTGCCAGCAGCTTTTATCGGGCTACTAGCAATCAGCCCCAGCATTTT
15 TRBJ2-7 TRBD2 . TRBV27 CASSLVGTSGREQYF TGTGCCAGCAGTTTAGTGGGGACTAGTGGTCGCGAGCAGTACTTC
14 TRBJ2-1 . . TRBV29-1 CSVGRDTRFNEQFF TGCAGCGTGGGACGGGACACGAGATTCAATGAGCAGTTCTTC
16 TRBJ1-1 . many TRBV11-2 CASSLWTFMGNTEAFF TGTGCCAGCAGCCTCTGGACATTCATGGGAAACACTGAAGCTTTCTTT
16 TRBJ1-3 . . TRBV19 CASSIGAAESGNTIYF TGTGCCAGTAGTATCGGGGCAGCCGAATCTGGAAACACCATATATTTT
15 TRBJ2-1 . many TRBV12-5 CASKSGTYETNEQFF TGTGCTAGTAAATCCGGGACATATGAGACCAATGAGCAGTTCTTC
14 TRBJ1-1 . few TRBV4-1 CASSQGPGATEAFF TGCGCCAGCAGCCAAGGACCGGGGGCCACTGAAGCTTTCTTT
14 TRBJ1-5 . few TRBV19 CASSFFLSNQPQHF TGTGCCAGTAGTTTTTTTTTGAGCAATCAGCCCCAGCATTTT
12 TRBJ1-4 . . TRBV7-4 CASSLKGRKLFF TGTGCCAGCAGCTTAAAGGGACGTAAACTGTTTTTT
16 TRBJ1-2 . many TRBV5-6 CASSLSEGGPRAGYTF TGTGCCAGCAGCTTGTCGGAGGGGGGACCCCGCGCTGGCTACACCTTC
14 TRBJ2-3 TRBD2 . TRBV3-1 CASGSTSGLDTQYF TGTGCCAGCGGGTCGACTAGCGGATTGGATACGCAGTATTTT
14 TRBJ1-6 . few TRBV7-9 CASSAMDWSSPLHF TGTGCCAGCAGCGCTATGGATTGGTCTTCACCCCTCCACTTT
15 TRBJ2-1 . . TRBV30 CAWRWAPSSYNEQFF TGTGCCTGGAGGTGGGCTCCTAGCTCCTACAATGAGCAGTTCTTC
13 TRBJ1-1 TRBD1 many TRBV7-9 CASSLTGKAEAFF TGTGCCAGCAGCCTGACAGGGAAGGCTGAAGCTTTCTTT
13 TRBJ1-2 TRBD1 few TRBV27 CASRSDREYGYTF TGTGCCAGCAGATCGGACAGGGAATATGGCTACACCTTC
16 TRBJ1-1 . . TRBV11-1 CASSPTGSFGHTEAFF TGTGCCAGCAGTCCTACAGGGTCGTTCGGCCACACTGAAGCTTTCTTT
14 TRBJ1-3 . . TRBV15 CATSTGMAGNTIYF TGTGCCACCAGCACCGGGATGGCTGGAAACACCATATATTTT
16 TRBJ2-2 . many TRBV6-5 CASSSIGAASTGELFF TGTGCCAGCAGTTCCATCGGAGCGGCGAGCACCGGGGAGCTGTTTTTT
17 TRBJ2-5 TRBD2 . TRBV5-5 CASSLEAAGGLGETQYF TGTGCCAGCAGCTTGGAGGCAGCGGGAGGGTTGGGAGAGACCCAGTACTTC
13 TRBJ1-1 . many TRBV7-2 CASSSRDYTEAFF TGTGCCAGCAGCTCCCGGGACTATACTGAAGCTTTCTTT
16 TRBJ1-2 . many TRBV7-8 CASSLRQYGDLYGYTF TGTGCCAGCAGCTTAAGACAGTACGGGGATCTCTATGGCTACACCTTC
14 TRBJ1-2 . few TRBV5-4 CASSLNTGIYGYTF TGTGCCAGCAGCCTGAATACAGGGATCTATGGCTACACCTTC
17 TRBJ2-7 TRBD2 many TRBV7-9 CASSLIRGSGRSYEQYF TGTGCCAGCAGCTTAATTCGAGGTAGCGGGAGAAGCTACGAGCAGTACTTC
13 TRBJ2-2 . many TRBV10-2 CASSGGSTGELFF TGCGCCAGCAGTGGCGGCAGCACCGGGGAGCTGTTTTTT
15 TRBJ2-2 . few TRBV5-6 CASSPGPSDTGELFF TGTGCCAGCAGCCCCGGGCCCTCAGACACCGGGGAGCTGTTTTTT
13 TRBJ2-1 . . TRBV6-2/TRBV6-3 CASRERPYNEQFF TGTGCCAGCCGGGAACGCCCGTACAATGAGCAGTTCTTC
14 TRBJ1-3 . . TRBV6-2/TRBV6-3 CASSGTITGNTIYF TGTGCCAGCTCCGGGACTATTACTGGAAACACCATATATTTT
12 TRBJ1-1 . many TRBV10-2 CASSVGGSEAFF TGCGCCAGCAGTGTCGGGGGGTCTGAAGCTTTCTTT
13 TRBJ1-1 TRBD1 few TRBV6-1 CAGVDRRNTEAFF TGTGCCGGGGTGGACAGGCGAAACACTGAAGCTTTCTTT
17 TRBJ2-3 TRBD2 few TRBV4-2 CASSQDGTAGAVDTQYF TGTGCCAGCAGCCAAGATGGAACAGCGGGAGCGGTAGATACGCAGTATTTT
17 TRBJ2-1 TRBD2 few TRBV6-2/TRBV6-3 CASSSPTSGTSFNEQFF TGTGCCAGCAGTTCTCCCACTAGCGGGACCTCTTTCAATGAGCAGTTCTTC
15 TRBJ2-7 TRBD2 many TRBV4-2 CASSQAPSGFYEQYF TGTGCCAGCAGCCAAGCTCCTAGCGGGTTCTACGAGCAGTACTTC